What follows describes a single TCR beta chain. In the authors' methods: The assay estimated nucleated cells by amplifying reference gene primers. The data were produced by immunoSEQ multiplex PCR, yet TCRdb's version contains in-frame clones alone and is incomplete. The DNA was the basis for D and trimming; V, J and clone size are from that table. Counted here are some 250,000 clones, approximately 81% occurring once; the ten biggest clones make up less than 4%. The data derive from a study of blood T cell repertoires in COVID-19. About the study: Acute-phase and convalescent COVID-19 samples originated in the United States, Italy and Spain.

CDR1 and CDR2 (germline): SGHRS, YFSETQ. Trimming shortened V by 0 bases and J by 0 bases, and 11 bases separated the two germline ends. The CDR3 has 16 amino acids. The clonotype originates from a young woman with acute or convalescent COVID-19. Sequencing was done on a sample of peripheral blood. The rearrangement joins TRBV5-1 to TRBJ2-3; D call uncertain. As DNA, the CDR3 is TGCGCCAGCAGCTTGGGGCAGGTACTTAGCACAGATACGCAGTATTTT. Translated: CASSLGQVLSTDTQYF.